This entry features one T cell receptor (beta chain) sequence. The healthy controls were matched to patients by age and sex. Bulk CD8+ and CD4+ cells came from magnetic negative isolation; CD8+ TEMRA by FACS. This sample is drawn from a study of CD8 T cells in Susac syndrome. Per germline, CDR1 MNHEY and CDR2 SVGAGI. The CDR3 length is 13 residues. V gave up 7 bases and J gave up 7 bases, with 11 bases separating them. Random hexamers were used to reverse transcribe the RNA input (about 0.5 to 1 ug). The immunoSEQ assay covered 54 Vbeta and 13 Jbeta segments for CDR3. TCRdb reanalysed the immunoSEQ multiplex PCR reads using MiXCR and keeps one entry per CDR3 protein. The data show over 100,000 distinct CDR3 sequences, 96% seen once.

This chain links TRBV6-5 with TRBJ1-6, with D possibly matching TRBD1 (5 bases). Material for sequencing was CD4+ T cells from PBMCs. This sequence was found in a human donor in good health. CDR3: CASTQGRNSPLHF. The CDR3 nucleotides read TGTGCCAGCACTCAGGGAAGGAATTCACCCCTCCACTTT.